The 5 T cell receptor beta chains presented below share a single source sample, sequenced in a study of T cells in Graves' hyperthyroidism and ophthalmopathy. Amplification yielded TCR beta CDR3 regions, with RNA transcripts as the source. HTBI primers were employed in a first-round RT-PCR of the TCR CDR3. Via MiXCR, TCRdb re-called the multiplex PCR reads, giving one row per CDR3 protein. The table records hundreds of thousands of distinct CDR3 sequences, around a quarter of them present only once. Sequenced: blood. These receptors originate from a woman between 25 and 40 years old with Graves' ophthalmopathy.

This clonotype was detected ten times or more. The J gene is TRBJ2-2, the V gene TRBV24-1; D is ambiguous. The CDR3 runs 12 residues. CDR1 and CDR2 (germline): KGHDR, SFDVKD. With 5 bases removed from V and 4 bases from J, the gap between germline ends came to 4 bases. In DNA, the CDR3 is TGTGCCACCAGTGGCCTCACCGGGGAGCTGTTTTTT. It is translated as CATSGLTGELFF.

In the case of this clonotype: It may be a read error: a sequence one base away is much more abundant. This chain links TRBV19 with TRBJ1-1, with TRBD1 as a possible D gene (6 bases). This CDR3 contains 12 residues. With 11 bases removed from V and 6 bases from J, the gap between germline ends came to 16 bases. CDR1 and CDR2 (germline): LNHDA, SQIVND (reference sequence). CDR3 protein: CACGTPVPEAFF. In DNA form, the CDR3 reads TGTGCCTGCGGGACACCCGTGCCTGAAGCTTTCTTT.

V gene TRBV6-2 or TRBV6-3 combines with J gene TRBJ1-1; unclear D gene. This CDR3 has 14 amino acids. V dropped 6 bases and J dropped 1 base, with 12 bases sitting between them. Per germline, CDR1 MNHEY and CDR2 SVGEGT. This CDR3 is CASSQVRANTEAFF. DNA of the CDR3: TGTGCCAGCAGCCAAGTCAGAGCGAACACTGAAGCTTTCTTT.

This chain links TRBV4-2 with TRBJ1-2, with 7 bases identical to TRBD1. Trimming removed 1 base from V and 7 bases from J; junction bases left unmatched: 3. Looked up from germline, CDR1 is LGHNA and CDR2 is YNFKEQ. The CDR3 spans 13 residues. This chain's CDR3 is CASSQVRGLGYTF. CDR3 nucleotides: TGTGCCAGCAGCCAAGTTAGGGGGCTTGGCTACACCTTC.

This clonotype occurred many times. The genes are TRBV7-8 and TRBJ2-5; 9 bases agree with TRBD1. The junction had 6 bases not matched to a gene; V was cut back by 0 bases and J by 4 bases. This CDR3 contains 16 residues. The germline CDR1 and CDR2 sequences are SGHVS and FQNEAQ. In nucleotides, the CDR3 is TGTGCCAGCAGCTTAGCGCGTGGACAGGGGCGAGAGACCCAGTACTTC. Translating gives CASSLARGQGRETQYF.